These 8 T cell receptor beta chains came from one sample sequenced in a study of T cell responses to AZD1222 COVID-19 vaccine. Generated by immunoSEQ multiplex PCR, the TCRdb table keeps only in-frame clones and is missing some. The sample yields nearly 35,000 clones, approximately 78% seen once. The starting material was peripheral blood, obtained 28 days after the second AZD1222 dose. These receptors were taken from an adult who received the AZD1222 COVID-19 vaccine.

The V gene is TRBV5-1, the J gene TRBJ1-2; 8 nucleotides agree with TRBD1. Germline assignment: CDR1 SGHRS and CDR2 YFSETQ. The trim removed 3 bases at V and 3 bases at J, leaving 1 base unmatched. The CDR3 totals 13 residues. CDR3 nucleotide sequence: TGCGCCAGCAGCTCACAGGGGGACTATGGCTACACCTTC. Translation gives CASSSQGDYGYTF.

The chain is built from TRBV27 and TRBJ1-5, with 10 bases identical to TRBD1. V was clipped by 5 bases and J by 7 bases; unmatched bases: 8. Germline CDR1 is MNHEY and CDR2 is SMNVEV (reference sequence). This CDR3 region has 15 residues. The CDR3 sequence is CASSLPGQGRQPQHF. The CDR3 DNA is TGTGCCAGCAGTCTACCGGGACAGGGGAGGCAGCCCCAGCATTTT.

The gene calls are TRBV5-1 and TRBJ2-3; unclear D gene. Trimming stripped 3 bases from V and 8 bases from J, with 10 bases between. The germline gives CDR1 SGHRS, CDR2 YFSETQ. This CDR3 contains 12 residues. The CDR3 DNA reads TGCGCCAGCAGCTCTTTGACGGCTACGCAGTATTTT. This translates into CASSSLTATQYF.

This clone was observed a handful of times. The chain couples TRBV19 to TRBJ1-5; D may be TRBD1 (5 bases). The CDR3 sequence is 16 residues long. Looked up from germline, CDR1 is LNHDA and CDR2 is SQIVND (reference sequence). V lost 9 bases and J 2 bases, leaving 20 bases between the germline ends. In DNA, the CDR3 is TGTGCCAGCATTCCCGGGGCCAACTTAGGCAATCAGCCCCAGCATTTT. It yields the protein CASIPGANLGNQPQHF.

The chain uses TRBV18 and TRBJ1-1; D not resolved. The V end was cut by 2 bases, the J end by 0 bases, with 7 bases between. This CDR3 is 14 amino acids long. Germline loops: CDR1 KGHSH, CDR2 LQKENI. In nucleotides, the CDR3 is TGTGCCAGCTCACCAGAGGAGATGAACACTGAAGCTTTCTTT. Protein product: CASSPEEMNTEAFF.

The chain carries TRBV9 and TRBJ2-1; D is unclear. Germline V gives CDR1 SGDLS, CDR2 YYNGEE. Trimming shortened V by 5 bases and J by 7 bases, and 13 bases separated the two germline ends. The length of the CDR3 is 13 residues. As DNA, the CDR3 is TGTGCCAGCAGAAATGCATCGGTAAATGAGCAGTTCTTC. Protein: CASRNASVNEQFF.

The chain carries TRBV28 and TRBJ2-7, with TRBD2 matching 11 bases. V dropped 5 bases and J dropped 1; count of bases not matched to a gene: 7. The CDR3 loop spans 16 amino acids. Germline V gene lookup returns CDR1 MDHEN and CDR2 SYDVKM. This CDR3 is CASSAPGTSGSYEQYV. CDR3 DNA sequence: TGTGCCAGCAGTGCCCCTGGGACTAGCGGTTCCTACGAGCAGTACGTC.

The J gene is TRBJ1-1, the V gene TRBV29-1; D not certain. The CDR3 length is 11 residues. V lost 5 bases and J lost 1, with 5 bases in between. Germline values: CDR1 SQVTM, CDR2 ANQGSEA. In nucleotides, the CDR3 is TGCAGCGTTTCTGGGAACACTGAAGCTTTCTTT. Translating gives CSVSGNTEAFF.